What follows is one T cell receptor (beta chain) and its context. Its cognate antigen is unknown. Only in-frame clones appear in the TCRdb table, and some are missing; sequencing was by immunoSEQ multiplex PCR. The sample includes approximately 160,000 clones, roughly nine tenths of them seen just once. This entry comes from a study of cytomegalovirus exposure and HLA in healthy donors. General study points: Most TCR sequences were uncommon, yet certain public TCRs appeared in many donors. According to a later analysis, TCR clusters from the first cohort tended to co-occur in the 120 or so validation repertoires. Altogether, about 160 TCR beta chains were recorded as cytomegalovirus-associated.

Germline trimming cut 3 bases from V and 7 bases from J; bases unmatched to any gene: 8. The CDR3 consists of 15 residues. Germline V CDR1 and CDR2: SGHTA, FQGNSA. The donors were part of the validation cohort, which consisted of about 130 subjects and was separate from the first cohort of around 620 subjects. The TCR originated in a woman under 30 in good health and CMV-seropositive. The specimen was PBMCs. The V gene is TRBV7-2, the J gene TRBJ2-2, with 7 bases fitting TRBD2. Here the CDR3 DNA reads TGTGCCAGCAGCTTCGGGCTAGCGGTCGGCGGGGAGCTGTTTTTT. This codes for CASSFGLAVGGELFF.